This TCR beta chain was sequenced during a study of regulatory T cells in long-lasting Graves disease. With iRepertoire HTBI primers and Arm-PCR of CDR3 regions, TCR beta libraries were built. A single record per CDR3 protein comes from TCRdb applying MiXCR to the multiplex PCR reads. In the table there are roughly 420,000 distinct CDR3 sequences, 16% of which are singletons. As for time point: newly diagnosed GD, antithyroid drugs for less than 3 months. After RNA was extracted from PBMCs, the TCR library was made from it. The trim removed 2 bases at V and 0 bases at J, leaving 10 bases unmatched. Germline CDR1 MNHEY, CDR2 SVGEGT. CDR3 length: 18 amino acids. This clonotype appeared a few times. The sample was also reused in another study, on T cells in Graves' hyperthyroidism and ophthalmopathy.

The receptor was derived from a woman in her 30s with Graves disease. The chain uses TRBV6-2 or TRBV6-3 and TRBJ2-1; 7 bases match TRBD2. The input for sequencing was peripheral blood mononuclear cells (PBMCs), taken at new diagnosis, from a patient treated with antithyroid drugs. CDR3 sequence: CASSYGSGTPSSYNEQFF. Here the CDR3 DNA reads TGTGCCAGCAGTTACGGCAGCGGGACCCCGAGCTCCTACAATGAGCAGTTCTTC.